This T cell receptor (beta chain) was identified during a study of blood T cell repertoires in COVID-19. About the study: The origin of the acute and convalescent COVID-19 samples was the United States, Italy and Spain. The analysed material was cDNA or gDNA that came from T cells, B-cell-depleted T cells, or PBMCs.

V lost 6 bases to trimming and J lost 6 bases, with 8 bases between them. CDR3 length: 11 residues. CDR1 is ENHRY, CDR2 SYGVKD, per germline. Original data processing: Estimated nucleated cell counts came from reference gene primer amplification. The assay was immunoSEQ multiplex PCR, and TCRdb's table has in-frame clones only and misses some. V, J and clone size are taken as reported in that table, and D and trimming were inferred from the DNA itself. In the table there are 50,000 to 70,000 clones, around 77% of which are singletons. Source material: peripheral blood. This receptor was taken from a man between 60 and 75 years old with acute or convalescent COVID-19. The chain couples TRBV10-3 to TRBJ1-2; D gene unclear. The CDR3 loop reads CAIRAGDGYTF. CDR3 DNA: TGTGCCATCAGAGCCGGGGATGGCTACACCTTC.